This TCR beta chain was recovered during a study of blood T cell repertoires in COVID-19. For the study at large: The United States, Italy and Spain provided the acute and convalescent COVID-19 samples. PBMCs, B-cell-depleted T cells, or T cells were the source of the cDNA or gDNA that made up the material.

CDR3 size: 13 residues. V was pared by 4 bases and J by 1 base, with 9 bases between. Per germline, CDR1 SQVTM and CDR2 ANQGSEA. Sequencing used immunoSEQ multiplex PCR; TCRdb keeps in-frame clones, though not all of them. Of roughly 130,000 clones in the sample, around 87% were seen once. The rearrangement uses TRBV29-1 and TRBJ2-3; tentatively, D is TRBD2 (6 bases). This clonotype was obtained from a woman aged 55 to 70 with acute or convalescent COVID-19. The sequenced sample was peripheral blood. For the CDR3, the DNA is TGCAGCGTTGGGGGGGAGGGCACAGATACGCAGTATTTT. Translating gives CSVGGEGTDTQYF.